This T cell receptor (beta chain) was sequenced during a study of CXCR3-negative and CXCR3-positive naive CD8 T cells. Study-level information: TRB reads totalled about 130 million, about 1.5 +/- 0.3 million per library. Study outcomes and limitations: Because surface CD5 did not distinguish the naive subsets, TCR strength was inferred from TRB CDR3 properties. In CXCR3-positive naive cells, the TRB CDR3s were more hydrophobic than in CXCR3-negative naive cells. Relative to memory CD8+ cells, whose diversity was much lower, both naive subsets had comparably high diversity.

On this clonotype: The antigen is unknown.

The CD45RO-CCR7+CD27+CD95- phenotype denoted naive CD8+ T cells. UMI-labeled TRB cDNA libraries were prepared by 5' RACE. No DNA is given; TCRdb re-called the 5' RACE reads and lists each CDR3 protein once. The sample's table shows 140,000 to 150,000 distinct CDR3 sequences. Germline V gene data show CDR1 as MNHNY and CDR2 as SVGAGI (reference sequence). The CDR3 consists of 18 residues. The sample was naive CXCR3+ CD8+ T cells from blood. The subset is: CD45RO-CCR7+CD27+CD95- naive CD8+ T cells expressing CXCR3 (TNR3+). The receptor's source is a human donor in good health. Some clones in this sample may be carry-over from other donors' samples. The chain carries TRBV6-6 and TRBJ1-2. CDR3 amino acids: CASSPQPYDNFASYGYTF.